The clone carrying this T cell receptor (beta chain) has a single count. Its antigen is undetermined. This record comes from a study of CD4 T cell repertoires in COVID-19. About the research overall: CFSE-low cells expanded 10 days with IL-2, then restimulated with other coronavirus spikes. General study findings and limits: Two or all three memory subsets shared several highly expanded SARS-CoV-2-reactive clonotypes. SARS-CoV and/or HKU1 spike cultures shared between about 7 and 26% of SARS-CoV-2 clonotypes.

The table came from immunoSEQ multiplex PCR; TCRdb's copy has only in-frame clones and leaves some out. The sample yields approximately 75,000 clones, about four fifths seen once. There are 17 residues in the CDR3. Germline loops: CDR1 SQVTM, CDR2 ANQGSEA. The V gene lost 4 bases and the J gene lost 1 base, with 23 bases spanning the gap. Sequencing was done directly on freshly isolated, uncultured memory T cells. This sequence originates from a human donor who had COVID-19. Here the sequenced sample was CD4+ T cells from peripheral blood, taken after recovery from COVID-19. The gene calls are TRBV29-1 and TRBJ2-7; D possibly corresponds to TRBD2 (6 bases). CDR3 residues: CSVVRFGGGGTSYEQYF. The CDR3 DNA reads TGCAGCGTTGTTAGATTTGGAGGTGGGGGGACTTCCTACGAGCAGTACTTC.